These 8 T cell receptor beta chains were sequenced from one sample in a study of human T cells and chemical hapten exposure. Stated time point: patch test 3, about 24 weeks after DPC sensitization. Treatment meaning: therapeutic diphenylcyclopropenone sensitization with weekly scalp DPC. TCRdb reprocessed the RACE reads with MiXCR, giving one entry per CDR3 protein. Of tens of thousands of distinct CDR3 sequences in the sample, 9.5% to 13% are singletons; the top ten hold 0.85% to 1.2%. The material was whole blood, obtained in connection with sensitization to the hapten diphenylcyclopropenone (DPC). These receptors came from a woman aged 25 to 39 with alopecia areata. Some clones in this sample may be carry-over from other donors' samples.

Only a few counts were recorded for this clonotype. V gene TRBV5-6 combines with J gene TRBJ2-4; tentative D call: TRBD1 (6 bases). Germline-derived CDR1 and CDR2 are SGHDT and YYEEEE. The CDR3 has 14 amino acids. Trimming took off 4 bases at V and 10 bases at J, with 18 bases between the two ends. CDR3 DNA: TGTGCCAGCAGCAAAACAGGGATCTCGAATATTCAGTACTTC. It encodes CASSKTGISNIQYF.

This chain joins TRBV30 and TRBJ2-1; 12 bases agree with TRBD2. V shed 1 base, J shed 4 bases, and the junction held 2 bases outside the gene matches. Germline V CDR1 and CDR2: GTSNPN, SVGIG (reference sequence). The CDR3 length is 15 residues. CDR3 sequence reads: CAWSALAGGYNEQFF. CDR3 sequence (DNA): TGTGCCTGGAGTGCCCTAGCGGGAGGGTACAATGAGCAGTTCTTC.

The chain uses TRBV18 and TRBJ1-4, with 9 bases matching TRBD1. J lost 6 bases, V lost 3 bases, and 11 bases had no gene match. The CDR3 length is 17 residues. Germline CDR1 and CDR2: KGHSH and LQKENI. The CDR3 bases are TGTGCCAGCTCACCGATGATAGTGGGACAGGGCTATGAAAAACTGTTTTTT. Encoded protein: CASSPMIVGQGYEKLFF.

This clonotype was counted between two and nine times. CDR3 sequence (DNA): TGCAGTGCTACAGGGGGCGCCTACACTGAAGCTTTCTTT. It translates to CSATGGAYTEAFF. The chain joins TRBV20-1 to TRBJ1-1; 8 bases align to TRBD1. Germline lookup yields CDR1 DFQATT and CDR2 SNEGSKA (reference sequence). The CDR3 is 13 amino acids. J was trimmed by 3 bases and V by 4 bases; bases with no gene match: 4.

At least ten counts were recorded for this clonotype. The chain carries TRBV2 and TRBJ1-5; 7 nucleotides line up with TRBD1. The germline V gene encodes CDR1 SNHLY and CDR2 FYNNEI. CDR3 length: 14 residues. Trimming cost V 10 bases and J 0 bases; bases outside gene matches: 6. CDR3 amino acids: CATGDSHSNQPQHF. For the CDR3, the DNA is TGTGCCACGGGGGACAGTCATAGCAATCAGCCCCAGCATTTT.

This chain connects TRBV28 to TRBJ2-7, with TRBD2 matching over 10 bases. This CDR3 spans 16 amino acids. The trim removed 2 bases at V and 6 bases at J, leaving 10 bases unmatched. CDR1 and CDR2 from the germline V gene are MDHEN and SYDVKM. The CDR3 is CASSLERLAGRSEQYF. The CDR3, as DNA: TGTGCCAGCAGTTTAGAACGACTAGCGGGTCGGTCCGAGCAGTACTTC.

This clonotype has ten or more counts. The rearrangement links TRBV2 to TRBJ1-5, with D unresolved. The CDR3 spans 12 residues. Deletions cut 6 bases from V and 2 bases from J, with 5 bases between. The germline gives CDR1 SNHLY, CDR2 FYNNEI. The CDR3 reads CASSRGNQPQHF. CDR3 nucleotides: TGTGCCAGCAGCCGGGGCAATCAGCCCCAGCATTTT. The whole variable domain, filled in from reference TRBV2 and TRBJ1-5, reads EPEVTQTPSHQVTQMGQEVILRCVPISNHLYFYWYRQILGQKVEFLVSFYNNEISEKSEIFDDQFSVERPDGSNFTLKIRSTKLEDSAMYFCASSRGNQPQHFGDGTRLSIL.

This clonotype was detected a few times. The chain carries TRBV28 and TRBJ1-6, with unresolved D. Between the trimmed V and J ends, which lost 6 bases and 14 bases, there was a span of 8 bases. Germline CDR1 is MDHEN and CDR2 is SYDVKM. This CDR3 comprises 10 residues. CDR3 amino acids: CASSLDTLHF. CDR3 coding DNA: TGTGCCAGCAGCTTGGATACCCTCCACTTT.